Below, 20 T cell receptor beta chains from the same sample are listed, as sequenced in a study of graft-versus-host responses after intestinal transplantation. Their antigen targets remain unknown. Sequencing was performed with immunoSEQ multiplex PCR; in TCRdb, only in-frame clones are kept and a portion is missing. The sample comprises over 120,000 clones, over 90% of which are singletons, and roughly 0.19% rests with the top ten. The sequences come from unstimulated CD4+ T cells sorted from spleen or lymph node cells, collected before intestinal transplant. Receptor source: a human donor who received an intestinal transplant.

V and J are TRBV5-6 and TRBJ1-2; tentatively, D is TRBD1 (5 bases). The length of the CDR3 is 12 residues. Per germline, CDR1 SGHDT and CDR2 YYEEEE. Trimming took 0 bases from V and 8 from J, leaving 8 bases between them. CDR3 sequence (DNA): TGTGCCAGCAGCTTGGGAGGGGACGGCTACACCTTC. Its protein product is CASSLGGDGYTF.

The rearrangement joins TRBV4-1 to TRBJ2-3; 11 bases fit TRBD1. The trim removed 0 bases at V and 4 bases at J, leaving 9 bases unmatched. The CDR3 is 18 residues long. Germline V gives CDR1 MGHRA, CDR2 YSYEKL. In nucleotides, the CDR3 is TGCGCCAGCAGCCAAGAACGGACAGGGGGCCTCCCCCCAGATACGCAGTATTTT. Amino acid sequence: CASSQERTGGLPPDTQYF.

The V and J genes are TRBV7-8 and TRBJ2-1; possibly TRBD1 or TRBD2 for D (5 bases each). V was pared by 5 bases and J by 6 bases, with 20 bases between. The CDR3 has 16 amino acids. CDR1 and CDR2 (germline): SGHVS, FQNEAQ. The CDR3 is CASSRSRGPRGNEQFF. The CDR3 DNA follows: TGTGCCAGCAGCCGAAGTCGGGGACCCAGAGGCAATGAGCAGTTCTTC. The full variable domain, in which reference TRBV7-8 and TRBJ2-1 provide the parts outside the CDR3, is GAGVSQSPRYKVAKRGQDVALRCDPISGHVSLFWYQQALGQGPEFLTYFQNEAQLDKSGLPSDRFFAERPEGSVSTLKIQRTQQEDSAVYLCASSRSRGPRGNEQFFGPGTRLTVL.

This rearrangement joins TRBV18 to TRBJ1-4; weak D call: TRBD1 (5 bases). The CDR3 runs 16 residues. Trimming cost V 3 bases and J 1 base, with 12 bases left between them. Germline V gene data show CDR1 as KGHSH and CDR2 as LQKENI. This chain's CDR3 is CASSPVGGGTNEKLFF. The CDR3 coding sequence is TGTGCCAGCTCACCGGTGGGGGGAGGAACTAATGAAAAACTGTTTTTT.

The genes are TRBV29-1 and TRBJ2-1; no reliable D call. The CDR3 contains 16 residues. The germline V and J ends were trimmed by 4 bases and 7 bases, with 23 bases remaining between them. Germline CDR1 SQVTM, CDR2 ANQGSEA. CDR3 sequence: CSVGFFVRQDGNEQFF. Here the CDR3 DNA reads TGCAGCGTTGGTTTTTTTGTGAGGCAGGATGGAAATGAGCAGTTCTTC.

As for this clone: Distinct nucleotide sequences in the sample also encode this CDR3. The V call is TRBV7-3, the J call TRBJ2-7, with 7 bases matching TRBD2. Per the germline V gene, CDR1 is SGHTA and CDR2 is FQGTGA. CDR3 length equals 14 residues. The trim removed 2 bases at V and 2 bases at J, leaving 3 bases unmatched. CDR3 DNA: TGTGCCAGCAGCTTATCGGGAGGCACCTACGAGCAGTACTTC. This encodes CASSLSGGTYEQYF.

This chain connects TRBV6-6 to TRBJ2-7; D perhaps matches TRBD2 (5 bases). Germline V gene sequence: CDR1 MNHNY, CDR2 SVGAGI (reference sequence). V lost 6 bases and J 5 bases, leaving 14 bases between the germline ends. The CDR3 length is 13 residues. CDR3 in DNA: TGTGCCAGCAGCCCACTAGTGAGCAACGAGCAGTACTTC. It is translated as CASSPLVSNEQYF.

This chain connects TRBV19 to TRBJ1-2, with D perhaps matching TRBD1 (6 bases). The CDR3 consists of 16 residues. Germline CDR1 is LNHDA and CDR2 is SQIVND (reference sequence). Trimming removed 7 bases from V and 7 bases from J, with 25 bases in between. CDR3 in amino acids: CASTPHVGRGVGGYTF. Written as DNA, the CDR3 is TGTGCCAGTACCCCTCATGTGGGCAGGGGAGTCGGTGGCTACACCTTC. The full variable domain, with the rest looked up from reference TRBV19 and TRBJ1-2, is DGGITQSPKYLFRKEGQNVTLSCEQNLNHDAMYWYRQDPGQGLRLIYYSQIVNDFQKGDIAEGYSVSREKKESFPLTVTSAQKNPTAFYLCASTPHVGRGVGGYTFGSGTRLTVV.

The chain has TRBV7-3 and TRBJ2-1; 14 bases agree with TRBD2. Germline V gives CDR1 SGHTA, CDR2 FQGTGA. The junction had 7 bases not matched to a gene; V was cut back by 5 bases and J by 7 bases. The length of the CDR3 is 16 residues. CDR3 residues: CASSQTSGRAVNEQFF. The DNA of the CDR3 is TGTGCCAGCAGCCAGACTAGCGGGAGGGCCGTAAATGAGCAGTTCTTC.

This clone is a singleton in its sample. The rearrangement joins TRBV5-4 to TRBJ2-7, with 8 bases matching TRBD1. The trim removed 4 bases at V and 2 bases at J, leaving 11 bases unmatched. The CDR3 loop spans 16 amino acids. The germline V gene has CDR1 SGHNT and CDR2 YYREEE (reference sequence). CDR3 loop: CASSGNRDRLTYEQYF. The CDR3 DNA reads as TGTGCCAGCAGCGGAAATCGGGACAGGCTTACCTACGAGCAGTACTTC.

The genes are TRBV30 and TRBJ2-7; D is ambiguous. V was shortened by 4 bases and J by 6 bases, with 13 bases between the two germline ends. Per the germline V gene, CDR1 is GTSNPN and CDR2 is SVGIG (reference sequence). The CDR3 loop spans 12 amino acids. The CDR3: CAWTADSGEQYF. The CDR3 DNA reads as TGTGCCTGGACCGCGGATTCTGGCGAGCAGTACTTC.

The chain has TRBV5-5 and TRBJ2-6; D call uncertain. This CDR3 is 13 amino acids long. V was pared by 2 bases and J by 1 base, with 1 base between. Germline CDR1 reads SGHKS; CDR2 reads YYEKEE (reference sequence). Here the CDR3 DNA reads TGTGCCAGCAGCTTTTCTGGGGCCAACGTCCTGACTTTC. It specifies CASSFSGANVLTF.

The chain joins TRBV27 to TRBJ1-3, with a possible D match to TRBD1 (5 bases). Per germline, CDR1 MNHEY and CDR2 SMNVEV (reference sequence). Trimming removed 6 bases at V and 4 bases at J, with 16 bases between. The CDR3 length is 15 residues. Here the CDR3 reads CASRADGRAGNTIYF. The CDR3, as DNA: TGTGCCAGCAGGGCGGACGGCAGGGCCGGAAACACCATATATTTT.

V usage is TRBV9 and J usage is TRBJ2-1; 10 bases align to TRBD1. The CDR3 extends over 15 amino acids. Germline CDR1 is SGDLS and CDR2 is YYNGEE. J was trimmed by 6 bases and V by 3 bases; bases with no gene match: 6. The CDR3 reads CASSAGTGVSNEQFF. DNA for the CDR3: TGTGCCAGCAGCGCCGGGACAGGGGTGAGCAATGAGCAGTTCTTC.

The chain uses TRBV5-1 and TRBJ2-7; D not resolved. The V and J ends lost 2 bases and 7 bases respectively, with 13 bases between them. This CDR3 comprises 13 residues. Germline CDR1 and CDR2: SGHRS and YFSETQ. CDR3 sequence reads: CASSLAIDREQYF. In DNA form, the CDR3 reads TGCGCCAGCAGCTTAGCAATAGACCGGGAGCAGTACTTC.

The genes are TRBV25-1 and TRBJ1-2, with 12 positions matching TRBD1. CDR1 and CDR2 (germline): MGHDK, SYGVNS. The CDR3 length is 15 residues. Germline trimming cut 2 bases from V and 7 bases from J; bases unmatched to any gene: 5. The CDR3 spells CASSEGDRGRSGYTF. CDR3 coding DNA: TGTGCCAGCAGTGAAGGGGACAGGGGGCGTAGTGGCTACACCTTC.

A single count supports this clone. The genes are TRBV4-1 and TRBJ2-7; TRBD2 is a possible D gene (6 bases). The CDR3 is made up of 14 amino acids. V dropped 3 bases and J dropped 1 base, with 10 bases sitting between them. Germline CDR1 and CDR2: MGHRA and YSYEKL. The CDR3 region is CASSHVAASYEQYF. DNA for the CDR3: TGCGCCAGCAGCCATGTAGCGGCATCCTACGAGCAGTACTTC.

V and J are TRBV7-2 and TRBJ2-7; TRBD2 matches 7 bases. The CDR3 spans 15 residues. CDR1 and CDR2 (germline): SGHTA, FQGNSA. V lost 3 bases, J lost 4 bases, and 9 bases stayed unmatched. The CDR3 bases are TGTGCCAGCAGCTTCGGTCCACTAGCGATATACGAGCAGTACTTC. Translating gives CASSFGPLAIYEQYF.

On this clone: Other DNA sequences in the same sample also yield this CDR3. V gene TRBV6-5 combines with J gene TRBJ2-1; D gene uncertain. Germline V gene data show CDR1 as MNHEY and CDR2 as SVGAGI. CDR3 length: 13 residues. V was shortened by 0 bases and J by 4 bases, with 4 bases between the two germline ends. In DNA, the CDR3 is TGTGCCAGCAGTTACTCCCGATACAATGAGCAGTTCTTC. Its translation: CASSYSRYNEQFF.

This clone was found once. This rearrangement joins TRBV30 to TRBJ2-1; D gene ambiguous. Germline loops: CDR1 GTSNPN, CDR2 SVGIG (reference sequence). Trimming removed 2 bases at V and 8 bases at J, with 16 bases between. The CDR3 is made up of 14 amino acids. CDR3 loop: CAWSPRPRVDEQFF. For the CDR3, the DNA is TGTGCCTGGAGTCCCCGCCCTAGGGTCGATGAGCAGTTCTTC.